This is a list of T cell receptor beta chains from one sample in a study of blood T cell repertoires in COVID-19. TCRdb's table, derived via immunoSEQ multiplex PCR, lists solely in-frame clones and lacks some. The sample consists of 85,000 to 130,000 clones, just over 90% of them appearing once. Sequences were obtained from peripheral blood. The receptors derive from a man in his fifties or sixties with acute or convalescent COVID-19. Each CDR3 is given with its conserved first and last residue. The D gene is left open where the match is weak. Clone size is shown for a subset of rows, as once, few, many or a class of expanded clone.

d_call: TRBD1; j_call: TRBJ1-3; clone_size: once; cdr3_length: 16; v_call: TRBV6-1; cdr3_aa: CASSEVGGQGGNTIYF; cdr3_nt: TGTGCCAGCAGTGAAGTTGGAGGACAGGGAGGAAACACCATATATTTT
d_call: -; j_call: TRBJ1-1; clone_size: -; cdr3_length: 13; v_call: TRBV30; cdr3_aa: CAWNGGGETEAFF; cdr3_nt: TGTGCCTGGAACGGGGGAGGGGAAACTGAAGCTTTCTTT
d_call: TRBD1; j_call: TRBJ1-1; clone_size: -; cdr3_length: 13; v_call: TRBV27; cdr3_aa: CASSFGQGVEAFF; cdr3_nt: TGTGCCAGCAGTTTCGGACAGGGGGTTGAAGCTTTCTTT
d_call: TRBD2; j_call: TRBJ2-1; clone_size: -; cdr3_length: 13; v_call: TRBV12-3/TRBV12-4; cdr3_aa: CASWTSGNDEQFF; cdr3_nt: TGTGCCAGTTGGACTAGCGGGAACGATGAGCAGTTCTTC
d_call: TRBD2; j_call: TRBJ2-5; clone_size: -; cdr3_length: 15; v_call: TRBV29-1; cdr3_aa: CSVRGTSGRRETQYF; cdr3_nt: TGCAGCGTCCGAGGGACTAGCGGGAGACGAGAGACCCAGTACTTC
d_call: -; j_call: TRBJ1-1; clone_size: -; cdr3_length: 14; v_call: TRBV5-1; cdr3_aa: CASSPGEERTEAFF; cdr3_nt: TGCGCCAGCAGCCCTGGGGAGGAAAGGACTGAAGCTTTCTTT
d_call: TRBD2; j_call: TRBJ2-5; clone_size: -; cdr3_length: 19; v_call: TRBV11-3; cdr3_aa: CASSPRDSTSGRPRETQYF; cdr3_nt: TGTGCCAGCAGCCCCCGCGACTCAACTAGCGGGAGACCTAGGGAGACCCAGTACTTC
d_call: -; j_call: TRBJ1-6; clone_size: -; cdr3_length: 15; v_call: TRBV11-2; cdr3_aa: CASSSSPGDNSPLHF; cdr3_nt: TGTGCCAGCAGCTCTTCCCCCGGGGATAATTCACCCCTCCACTTT
d_call: -; j_call: TRBJ1-2; clone_size: -; cdr3_length: 13; v_call: TRBV10-2; cdr3_aa: CASSTGSGYGYTF; cdr3_nt: TGCGCCAGCAGCACAGGGAGCGGCTATGGCTACACCTTC
d_call: TRBD1; j_call: TRBJ2-7; clone_size: -; cdr3_length: 16; v_call: TRBV19; cdr3_aa: CASSRLLGTGPYEQYF; cdr3_nt: TGTGCCAGTAGCAGACTGTTGGGGACAGGGCCCTACGAGCAGTACTTC
d_call: TRBD1; j_call: TRBJ1-1; clone_size: -; cdr3_length: 14; v_call: TRBV29-1; cdr3_aa: CSVVRTGLNTEAFF; cdr3_nt: TGCAGCGTTGTTAGGACAGGTTTGAACACTGAAGCTTTCTTT
d_call: -; j_call: TRBJ2-1; clone_size: -; cdr3_length: 15; v_call: TRBV5-1; cdr3_aa: CASSLDMRQSGEQFF; cdr3_nt: TGCGCCAGCAGCTTGGATATGAGACAGTCGGGCGAGCAGTTCTTC
d_call: TRBD1; j_call: TRBJ1-1; clone_size: -; cdr3_length: 15; v_call: TRBV4-1; cdr3_aa: CASSLLGQGATEAFF; cdr3_nt: TGCGCCAGCAGCCTTTTGGGACAGGGGGCCACTGAAGCTTTCTTT
d_call: -; j_call: TRBJ1-1; clone_size: -; cdr3_length: 15; v_call: TRBV10-3; cdr3_aa: CAISEREFRDTEAFF; cdr3_nt: TGTGCCATCAGTGAGCGGGAGTTTCGAGACACTGAAGCTTTCTTT
d_call: TRBD1; j_call: TRBJ1-2; clone_size: -; cdr3_length: 15; v_call: TRBV5-8; cdr3_aa: CASSLQPGQAYGYTF; cdr3_nt: TGTGCCAGCAGCTTGCAACCGGGACAGGCATATGGCTACACCTTC
d_call: TRBD2; j_call: TRBJ2-4; clone_size: -; cdr3_length: 17; v_call: TRBV13; cdr3_aa: CASSFLADYQAKNIQYF; cdr3_nt: TGTGCCAGCAGCTTTCTAGCGGACTATCAAGCCAAAAACATTCAGTACTTC
d_call: -; j_call: TRBJ2-7; clone_size: -; cdr3_length: 13; v_call: TRBV7-9; cdr3_aa: CASSQAQGGEQYF; cdr3_nt: TGTGCCAGCAGCCAAGCGCAGGGGGGCGAGCAGTACTTC
d_call: TRBD1; j_call: TRBJ1-2; clone_size: -; cdr3_length: 17; v_call: TRBV5-1; cdr3_aa: CASSLEGARPSNYGYTF; cdr3_nt: TGCGCCAGCAGCTTGGAGGGGGCTCGCCCCTCTAACTATGGCTACACCTTC
d_call: TRBD1; j_call: TRBJ2-5; clone_size: -; cdr3_length: 15; v_call: TRBV3-1/TRBV3-2; cdr3_aa: CASSPGQGFLETQYF; cdr3_nt: TGTGCCAGCAGCCCCGGACAGGGGTTTTTGGAGACCCAGTACTTC
d_call: TRBD1; j_call: TRBJ1-5; clone_size: once; cdr3_length: 15; v_call: TRBV19; cdr3_aa: CASRPGQYSNQPQHF; cdr3_nt: TGTGCCAGTAGGCCGGGACAGTATAGCAATCAGCCCCAGCATTTT
d_call: -; j_call: TRBJ1-5; clone_size: -; cdr3_length: 15; v_call: TRBV6-1; cdr3_aa: CASSEAGGGGQPQHF; cdr3_nt: TGTGCCAGCAGTGAAGCAGGGGGGGGCGGCCAGCCCCAGCATTTT
d_call: TRBD2; j_call: TRBJ2-1; clone_size: -; cdr3_length: 16; v_call: TRBV11-2; cdr3_aa: CASSLVAGGPNNEQFF; cdr3_nt: TGTGCCAGCAGCTTAGTAGCGGGAGGGCCTAACAATGAGCAGTTCTTC